The T cell receptor beta chain under discussion was sequenced for a study of Ad26.COV2.S vaccination and SARS-CoV-2 variants. Study information: Ad26.COV2.S, an intramuscular injection, was given once or twice 56 days apart.

V was trimmed by 7 bases and J by 0 bases, leaving 8 bases between them. The CDR3 sequence is 13 residues long. Per the germline V gene, CDR1 is MDHEN and CDR2 is SYDVKM. This clone was picked up many times. Antigen specificity is unknown. Regarding treatment: roughly 19 received Ad26.COV2.S at low or high dose, single or two shots; roughly five received placebo; per-sample allocation not given. The samples were gathered on day 63 after the first injection of vaccine or placebo. In Boston, the donor was an adult between 18-55 years of age. Measured with immunoSEQ multiplex PCR; TCRdb has only the in-frame clones, and not every one. The sample consists of 200,000 to 250,000 clones, approximately 90% of them appearing once. Study conclusions and caveats: Analyses of TCR breadth and depth may have underestimated total T cell responses.

This chain links TRBV28 with TRBJ2-3; tentative D call: TRBD2 (5 bases). Sequencing used peripheral blood, obtained in a trial of Ad26.COV2.S vaccine versus placebo. The receptor's source is a person between 18 and 65 years old who received the Ad26.COV2.S COVID-19 vaccine or a placebo. The CDR3 DNA is TGTGCCAGCATACGGGGTAGCACAGATACGCAGTATTTT. Translated: CASIRGSTDTQYF.